This T cell receptor beta chain was sequenced in a study of cytomegalovirus exposure and HLA in healthy donors. The wider study: The Caucasian-associated ancestry cluster held under 90% of 398 genotyped donors.

The donors (healthy individuals) were bone marrow donors. V was shortened by 0 bases and J by 7 bases, with 16 bases between the two germline ends. Germline CDR1 reads SGHDT; CDR2 reads YYEEEE. This CDR3 spans 16 amino acids. The primer mix had 60 Vbeta and 13 Jbeta primers. Using immunoSEQ multiplex PCR, the repertoire was profiled, and TCRdb retains in-frame clones only, with some absent. This table lists approximately 190,000 clones. The sequence was collected from a man in his thirties or forties in good health and CMV-seronegative. V is TRBV5-6 and J is TRBJ1-4; D remains unclear. The sample comprised PBMCs. CDR3 nucleotide sequence: TGTGCCAGCAGCTTGGTGCCTAGGAGATCGGGTGAAAAACTGTTTTTT. This encodes CASSLVPRRSGEKLFF.